The 30 T cell receptor beta chains reported below all come from one sample, sequenced in a study of control samples from healthy donors and cancer patients. Libraries were prepared by immunoSEQ multiplex PCR; TCRdb keeps only in-frame clonotypes and omits some of them. The data show about 270,000 clones, about 80% seen once. The source material was PBMCs. These receptors were obtained from a woman aged 60-75 years with lung cancer.

This chain connects TRBV4-2 to TRBJ2-1, with D perhaps assigned TRBD1 or TRBD2 (5 bases each). V was shortened by 4 bases and J by 2 bases, with 15 bases between the two germline ends. The CDR3 is 16 residues long. In germline, CDR1 is LGHNA, CDR2 YNFKEQ. This chain's CDR3 is CASSPARRGAYNEQFF. The CDR3 bases are TGTGCCAGCAGCCCCGCGAGGAGAGGGGCCTACAATGAGCAGTTCTTC.

This clone was seen only once. The chain has TRBV5-4 and TRBJ2-7; 7 nucleotides align to TRBD1. Germline V lookup: CDR1 SGHNT, CDR2 YYREEE (reference sequence). V trimming: 4 bases; J trimming: 0 bases; junction bases outside the gene matches: 7. The CDR3 length is 15 residues. CDR3 in amino acids: CASSPQGVNSYEQYF. The CDR3 DNA follows: TGTGCCAGCAGCCCCCAGGGGGTAAACTCCTACGAGCAGTACTTC.

This rearrangement joins TRBV20-1 to TRBJ2-7; the D gene is possibly TRBD2 (5 bases). CDR1 DFQATT and CDR2 SNEGSKA come from the germline V gene (reference sequence). The V end lost 4 bases, the J end lost 5 bases, and 9 bases lay between the germline ends. The CDR3 is 11 amino acids. Here the CDR3 DNA reads TGCAGTGCTATAGCCGGGAACGAGCAGTACTTC. Its translation: CSAIAGNEQYF.

The chain couples TRBV3-1 (or the pseudogene TRBV3-2) to TRBJ1-2, with D maybe TRBD1 (6 bases). The ends were cut back, 5 bases at V and 7 bases at J, with 23 bases in the middle. Germline values: CDR1 LGHDT, CDR2 YNNKEL (reference sequence). This CDR3 is 16 amino acids long. The CDR3 region has the DNA TGTGCCAGCAGCTTAACCTTCCAGGGGCTGAGTGCTGGCTACACCTTC. Translating it yields CASSLTFQGLSAGYTF.

The CDR3 DNA reads as TGTGCCTGGAATAACAGGGGGGGGAACACTGAAGCTTTCTTT. It codes for CAWNNRGGNTEAFF. V is TRBV30 and J is TRBJ1-1, with 8 nucleotides matching TRBD1. V shed 4 bases and J 1 base; nucleotides not matched to a gene: 5. The CDR3 extends over 14 amino acids. CDR1 is GTSNPN, CDR2 SVGIG, per germline (reference sequence).

CDR3 DNA: TGTGCCAGCAGCCCCGGACAGGCATACACTGAAGCTTTCTTT. Amino acid sequence: CASSPGQAYTEAFF. This chain links TRBV5-8 with TRBJ1-1; 7 nucleotides align to TRBD1. The V and J ends lost 4 bases and 3 bases, in that order; junction bases with no gene match: 6. The CDR3 totals 14 residues. Germline values: CDR1 SGHTS, CDR2 YDEGEE. Filled out from reference TRBV5-8 and TRBJ1-1, the complete variable domain reads EAGVTQSPTHLIKTRGQQATLRCSPISGHTSVYWYQQALGLGLQFLLWYDEGEERNRGNFPPRFSGRQFPNYSSELNVNALELEDSALYLCASSPGQAYTEAFFGQGTRLTVV.

This rearrangement joins TRBV19 to TRBJ1-1, with a tentative D call TRBD1 (6 bases). The CDR3 has 13 residues. Germline CDR1 LNHDA, CDR2 SQIVND (reference sequence). Deletions cut 1 base from V and 7 bases from J, with 10 bases between. The CDR3 loop is CASSIGGPLEAFF. In DNA, the CDR3 is TGTGCCAGTAGTATAGGGGGGCCCCTTGAAGCTTTCTTT. Drawing the rest from reference TRBV19 and TRBJ1-1, the complete variable domain is DGGITQSPKYLFRKEGQNVTLSCEQNLNHDAMYWYRQDPGQGLRLIYYSQIVNDFQKGDIAEGYSVSREKKESFPLTVTSAQKNPTAFYLCASSIGGPLEAFFGQGTRLTVV.

This clone was seen a single time. This chain connects TRBV3-1 (or the pseudogene TRBV3-2) to TRBJ2-1, with D perhaps given as TRBD1 or TRBD2 (5 bases each). The CDR3 contains 13 residues. Germline V gene lookup returns CDR1 LGHDT and CDR2 YNNKEL (reference sequence). Trimming left V 1 base short and J 10 bases short, with 11 bases between. CDR3 in DNA: TGTGCCAGCAGCCAAGCTCGGGGCGGGGAGCAGTTCTTC. Its translation: CASSQARGGEQFF.

V and J are TRBV7-2 and TRBJ2-3; TRBD1 matches 7 bases. The CDR3 covers 17 residues. V shed 2 bases, J shed 4 bases, and the junction held 12 bases outside the gene matches. From germline, CDR1 is SGHTA and CDR2 FQGNSA. For the CDR3, the DNA is TGTGCCAGCAGCTTAACCATTACAGGGGCTGGGGCAGATACGCAGTATTTT. Translated, it gives CASSLTITGAGADTQYF.

The CDR3 region has the DNA TGCAGTGCTAGTGCATCAGGGGTCACTGAAGCTTTCTTT. This codes for CSASASGVTEAFF. The V and J genes are TRBV20-1 and TRBJ1-1; D may be TRBD1 (6 bases). V was shortened by 3 bases and J by 4 bases, with 12 bases between the two germline ends. Germline CDR1 DFQATT, CDR2 SNEGSKA (reference sequence). This CDR3 is built from 13 residues.

A few counts support this clone. The V gene is TRBV29-1, the J gene TRBJ1-5, with TRBD1 matching over 7 bases. Germline-derived CDR1 and CDR2 are SQVTM and ANQGSEA. V shed 4 bases and J 9 bases; nucleotides not matched to a gene: 15. The CDR3 totals 15 residues. The CDR3 DNA follows: TGCAGCGTTGCGGGGATACAGGGGCTGGGTGGGCCCCAGCATTTT. Its protein is CSVAGIQGLGGPQHF.

The chain recombines TRBV11-3 with TRBJ2-2; D is perhaps TRBD2 (5 bases). Looked up from germline, CDR1 is SGHNT and CDR2 is YENEEA. This CDR3 has 16 amino acids. With 5 bases removed from V and 5 bases from J, the gap between germline ends came to 18 bases. The CDR3: CASSPAGSTLTGELFF. The CDR3 DNA is TGTGCCAGCAGCCCCGCGGGCTCTACGTTAACCGGGGAGCTGTTTTTT. The full variable domain, completed using reference TRBV11-3 and TRBJ2-2, is EAGVVQSPRYKIIEKKQPVAFWCNPISGHNTLYWYLQNLGQGPELLIRYENEEAVDDSQLPKDRFSAERLKGVDSTLKIQPAELGDSAVYLCASSPAGSTLTGELFFGEGSRLTVL.

This clone was detected a few times. The chain links TRBV10-1 to TRBJ1-5; 12 nucleotides match TRBD1. Looked up from germline, CDR1 is WNHNN and CDR2 is SYGVQD (reference sequence). The J segment lost 5 bases and the V segment lost 6 bases, leaving 8 bases of the junction unmatched. The length of the CDR3 is 16 residues. Here the CDR3 DNA reads TGCGCCAGCAGCCCCGGGACAGGGGGCTCGGATCAGCCCCAGCATTTT. It encodes CASSPGTGGSDQPQHF.

The chain joins TRBV27 to TRBJ1-2; 7 bases match TRBD1. The CDR3 is 15 amino acids. The V and J ends lost 6 bases and 5 bases, in that order; junction bases with no gene match: 12. Germline values: CDR1 MNHEY, CDR2 SMNVEV (reference sequence). CDR3 nucleotide sequence: TGTGCCAGCAGCCCCGGGACAGTTCGGGAGTATGGCTACACCTTC. Translating gives CASSPGTVREYGYTF.

This chain links TRBV12-3 or TRBV12-4 with TRBJ2-7; perhaps TRBD2 as D (5 bases). The CDR3 contains 11 residues. Trimming took off 6 bases at V and 5 bases at J, with 8 bases between the two ends. The CDR3 nucleotides read TGTGCCAGCAGCAAGGAGGACGAGCAGTACTTC. The encoded protein is CASSKEDEQYF.

The chain links TRBV4-1 to TRBJ1-1; possibly TRBD1 for D (5 bases). Trimming pared 1 base from V and 5 bases from J, leaving 11 bases between. The CDR3 runs to 14 residues. Germline V gives CDR1 MGHRA, CDR2 YSYEKL. As DNA, the CDR3 is TGCGCCAGCAGCCAAGGTTCGGGGGTGACTGAAGCTTTCTTT. It is translated as CASSQGSGVTEAFF.

This clone was seen only once. The V and J genes are TRBV11-2 and TRBJ2-7; TRBD2 might be the D (6 bases). The V and J ends lost 8 bases and 2 bases respectively, with 16 bases between them. CDR1 is SGHAT and CDR2 is FQNNGV in the germline V gene. The CDR3 is 14 amino acids. The CDR3 bases are TGTGCCAGCGGACACCGGGACTTAGCCTACGAGCAGTACTTC. It encodes CASGHRDLAYEQYF.

The J gene is TRBJ2-3, the V gene TRBV2, with D perhaps matching TRBD1 or TRBD2 (7 bases each). This CDR3 spans 17 amino acids. V lost 2 bases, J lost 10 bases, and 25 bases lay in between. Germline loops: CDR1 SNHLY, CDR2 FYNNEI. Written as DNA, the CDR3 is TGTGCCAGCAGTGAACGGGGGAGCGGGGCAGGGGGTGTCCCGCAGTATTTT. This translates into CASSERGSGAGGVPQYF.

V gene TRBV11-2 combines with J gene TRBJ1-2; 8 positions agree with TRBD1. Germline V gene sequence: CDR1 SGHAT, CDR2 FQNNGV. The CDR3 is 16 residues long. Trimming took 5 bases from V and 6 from J; bases not matched to a gene: 14. The CDR3 spells CASSQTGQGPIHGYTF. In DNA, the CDR3 is TGTGCCAGCAGCCAGACCGGACAGGGCCCAATCCATGGCTACACCTTC.

The chain uses TRBV19 and TRBJ2-2, with 10 bases identical to TRBD2. This CDR3 has 18 amino acids. The germline V gene encodes CDR1 LNHDA and CDR2 SQIVND (reference sequence). V was pared by 3 bases and J by 5 bases, with 12 bases of the junction left unmatched. CDR3 coding DNA: TGTGCCAGTAGTATTGCTTTCCTAGCGGGAGCGGGAACCGGGGAGCTGTTTTTT. Translating gives CASSIAFLAGAGTGELFF.

The CDR3 here is CASSQFGRINEKLFF. Written as DNA, the CDR3 is TGTGCCAGCAGCCAATTCGGCAGAATTAATGAAAAACTGTTTTTT. The chain combines TRBV3-1 (or the pseudogene TRBV3-2) with TRBJ1-4; D gene ambiguous. Germline V gene sequence: CDR1 LGHDT, CDR2 YNNKEL (reference sequence). This CDR3 is 15 amino acids long. The V and J ends lost 2 bases and 4 bases respectively, with 11 bases between them.

V and J are TRBV14 and TRBJ1-4; 8 positions match TRBD1. Germline V gene sequence: CDR1 SGHDN, CDR2 FVKESK. Trimming removed 2 bases from V and 5 bases from J; junction bases left unmatched: 4. CDR3 length: 15 amino acids. The CDR3 sequence is CASSQHRGKNEKLFF. The DNA for the CDR3 is TGTGCCAGCAGCCAACACAGGGGGAAAAATGAAAAACTGTTTTTT.

CDR3 nucleotide sequence: TGTGCCAGCAGCCCCTATCGCGGAGGGACAGGCGACTACAATGAGCAGTTCTTC. Protein sequence: CASSPYRGGTGDYNEQFF. The J gene is TRBJ2-1, the V gene TRBV14; 8 bases agree with TRBD1. V was pared by 4 bases and J by 3 bases, with 14 bases of the junction left unmatched. CDR3 length: 18 amino acids. Germline-derived CDR1 and CDR2 are SGHDN and FVKESK.

V gene TRBV3-1 (or the pseudogene TRBV3-2) combines with J gene TRBJ2-5; 10 nucleotides align to TRBD2. V lost 1 base, J lost 2 bases, and 4 bases stayed unmatched. The germline V gene encodes CDR1 LGHDT and CDR2 YNNKEL (reference sequence). This CDR3 contains 16 residues. CDR3 DNA sequence: TGTGCCAGCAGCCAAGTCTCAGCGGGGGGGCAAGAGACCCAGTACTTC. It codes for CASSQVSAGGQETQYF.

A note on this clone: Other DNA sequences from this sample encode an identical CDR3 as well. The chain is built from TRBV7-3 and TRBJ2-1; D gene ambiguous. The germline V gene has CDR1 SGHTA and CDR2 FQGTGA. The CDR3 extends over 13 amino acids. The V end lost 2 bases, the J end lost 6 bases, and 8 bases lay between the germline ends. CDR3 in DNA: TGTGCCAGCAGCTTAGGTCTAGGCAATGAGCAGTTCTTC. Translating it yields CASSLGLGNEQFF.

This chain connects TRBV7-9 to TRBJ2-7; D uncertain. Germline CDR1 is SEHNR and CDR2 is FQNEAQ (reference sequence). The CDR3 runs 17 residues. Trimming shortened V by 3 bases and J by 2 bases, and 20 bases separated the two germline ends. Here the CDR3 DNA reads TGTGCCAGCAGCTTTATCCCCGCTTTTGGCGCAGCCTACGAGCAGTACTTC. It yields the protein CASSFIPAFGAAYEQYF.

This clone occurred once. The gene calls are TRBV28 and TRBJ2-1; 12 bases fit TRBD2. V lost 5 bases, J lost 8 bases, and 16 bases stayed unmatched. Germline assignment: CDR1 MDHEN and CDR2 SYDVKM. CDR3 length: 18 amino acids. Here the CDR3 reads CASSGRGLAGSGPYEQFF. CDR3 sequence (DNA): TGTGCCAGCAGTGGTCGTGGACTAGCGGGATCGGGCCCCTATGAGCAGTTCTTC.

The chain has TRBV28 and TRBJ1-1; a possible D gene is TRBD1 (5 bases). V was pared by 7 bases and J by 4 bases, with 16 bases between. The CDR3 is made up of 14 amino acids. Germline CDR1 and CDR2: MDHEN and SYDVKM. The CDR3 loop reads CASNLRGVPTEAFF. The CDR3 nucleotides read TGTGCCAGCAACCTCCGGGGGGTTCCCACTGAAGCTTTCTTT.

The genes are TRBV6-6 and TRBJ1-2; D possibly corresponds to TRBD1 (6 bases). Trimming cost V 6 bases and J 4 bases, with 15 bases left between them. Germline CDR1 reads MNHNY; CDR2 reads SVGAGI (reference sequence). This CDR3 is 14 amino acids long. CDR3 loop: CASRGNREGYGYTF. DNA for the CDR3: TGTGCCAGCAGGGGCAACAGGGAGGGCTATGGCTACACCTTC.

The chain combines TRBV5-1 with TRBJ2-1, with 7 positions matching TRBD1. This CDR3 is built from 15 residues. Germline-derived CDR1 and CDR2 are SGHRS and YFSETQ. V lost 2 bases and J lost 4; bases outside the gene matches: 6. For the CDR3, the DNA is TGCGCCAGCAGCTTACAGGGGAGCGCTTACAATGAGCAGTTCTTC. Its protein is CASSLQGSAYNEQFF.